This record concerns one TCR beta chain sequence. The antigen is unknown. The data derive from a study of T cell responses to AZD1222 COVID-19 vaccine. Broader study findings: Seropositive AZD1222 recipients at baseline numbered only 6 or 7. Repertoires were obtained only post-peak T cell response. In a largely white British group with more females than males, clonal diversity was possibly underestimated.

Repertoires were generated with immunoSEQ multiplex PCR, while TCRdb's copy carries only in-frame clones and drops some. The data hold around 150,000 clones, with about 87% observed a single time. J was trimmed by 5 bases and V by 1 base; bases with no gene match: 8. Germline V gene lookup returns CDR1 SGHTA and CDR2 FQGNSA. The CDR3 runs to 16 residues. This specimen consisted of peripheral blood, obtained on day 0 of AZD1222 vaccination. The chain carries TRBV7-2 and TRBJ2-3; 8 bases fit TRBD2. The TCR comes from an adult in good health. CDR3 in amino acids: CASSLVLAGLVDTQYF. In DNA form, the CDR3 reads TGTGCCAGCAGCTTAGTTCTAGCGGGTCTAGTAGATACGCAGTATTTT.